These 20 T cell receptor beta chains were all obtained from the same sample, sequenced in a study of cytomegalovirus exposure and HLA in healthy donors. The data were produced by immunoSEQ multiplex PCR, yet TCRdb's version contains in-frame clones alone and is incomplete. Among a few hundred thousand clones listed, approximately 90% were seen once. Sequencing was carried out using PBMCs. The receptors originated from a woman aged 18-29 years in good health and CMV-seronegative.

The V and J genes are TRBV27 and TRBJ2-7; weak D call: TRBD2 (5 bases). This CDR3 has 14 residues. CDR1 is MNHEY and CDR2 is SMNVEV in the germline V gene (reference sequence). V was cut by 10 bases and J by 6 bases, with 22 bases left in between. CDR3 DNA sequence: TGTGCCACAGCAGTAGGCGGAGCGGCGGCCGAGCAGTACTTC. This translates into CATAVGGAAAEQYF.

As DNA, the CDR3 is TGCGCCAGCAGCTTGGAGGCACGCGGGGGCGGAGATACGCAGTATTTT. This encodes CASSLEARGGGDTQYF. V is TRBV5-1 and J is TRBJ2-3; the D gene is possibly TRBD2 (7 bases). The V and J ends lost 0 bases and 5 bases respectively, with 16 bases between them. The CDR3 runs 16 residues. In germline, CDR1 is SGHRS, CDR2 YFSETQ.

This chain links TRBV5-6 with TRBJ2-7; weak D call: TRBD1 (6 bases). V was trimmed by 1 base and J by 2 bases, leaving 10 bases between them. CDR1 and CDR2 (germline): SGHDT, YYEEEE. The CDR3 runs to 14 residues. Written as DNA, the CDR3 is TGTGCCAGCAGCTTGAAGGACAGCCCCTACGAGCAGTACTTC. Translating it yields CASSLKDSPYEQYF. The variable domain in full, completed from reference TRBV5-6 and TRBJ2-7, reads DAGVTQSPTHLIKTRGQQVTLRCSPKSGHDTVSWYQQALGQGPQFIFQYYEEEERQRGNFPDRFSGHQFPNYSSELNVNALLLGDSALYLCASSLKDSPYEQYFGPGTRLTVT.

The chain employs TRBV7-9 and TRBJ2-3, with TRBD2 identical over 7 bases. V dropped 10 bases and J dropped 0; count of bases not matched to a gene: 7. Looked up from germline, CDR1 is SEHNR and CDR2 is FQNEAQ (reference sequence). This CDR3 contains 14 residues. The CDR3 here is CAKRGSSSTDTQYF. For the CDR3, the DNA is TGTGCCAAGCGGGGATCGTCTAGCACAGATACGCAGTATTTT.

The genes are TRBV30 and TRBJ2-3; 8 bases are shared with TRBD2. The ends lost 7 bases at V and 8 bases at J; junction bases unmatched: 17. This CDR3 region has 15 residues. The germline V gene has CDR1 GTSNPN and CDR2 SVGIG (reference sequence). CDR3 sequence (DNA): TGTGCCTTCCTCACTAGCGGCATCCAGTTTGGTACGCAGTATTTT. The encoded protein is CAFLTSGIQFGTQYF.

V gene TRBV2 combines with J gene TRBJ2-7; 11 nucleotides align to TRBD2. After removal of 6 bases from V and 1 base from J, the junction contained 11 bases not matched to a gene. Germline lookup yields CDR1 SNHLY and CDR2 FYNNEI. CDR3 length equals 17 residues. CDR3 bases: TGTGCCAGCAGGAAATATACCGGGACTAGCGGATCCTACGAGCAGTACTTC. This encodes CASRKYTGTSGSYEQYF.

This chain connects TRBV2 to TRBJ1-4, with unresolved D. Germline-derived CDR1 and CDR2 are SNHLY and FYNNEI. V was shortened by 6 bases and J by 3 bases, with 8 bases between the two germline ends. The CDR3 sequence is 13 residues long. As DNA, the CDR3 is TGTGCCAGCAGGGTCGAGGCTAATGAAAAACTGTTTTTT. This codes for CASRVEANEKLFF.

This clone was observed a few times. The chain is built from TRBV30 and TRBJ1-5; TRBD1 might be the D (5 bases). The germline V gene encodes CDR1 GTSNPN and CDR2 SVGIG (reference sequence). This CDR3 has 14 residues. Trimming removed 0 bases at V and 3 bases at J, with 9 bases between. Here the CDR3 DNA reads TGTGCCTGGAGTGTGGGGGGTTTCAATCAGCCCCAGCATTTT. Its protein product is CAWSVGGFNQPQHF.

The V and J genes are TRBV13 and TRBJ2-5, with 7 positions matching TRBD1. Germline lookup yields CDR1 PRHDT and CDR2 FYEKMQ (reference sequence). The junction had 2 bases not matched to a gene; V was cut back by 4 bases and J by 3 bases. The CDR3 runs to 13 residues. Here the CDR3 DNA reads TGTGCCAGCAGCTCTACAGGGGAAGAGACCCAGTACTTC. Translating it yields CASSSTGEETQYF.

The chain carries TRBV7-6 and TRBJ1-6, with TRBD1 as a possible D gene (5 bases). The CDR3 length is 14 residues. The V end was cut by 4 bases, the J end by 8 bases, with 12 bases between. Germline loops: CDR1 SGHVS, CDR2 FNYEAQ. Written as DNA, the CDR3 is TGTGCCAGCAGCTCCGCCAGGGAGGATTCACCCCTCCACTTT. As protein: CASSSAREDSPLHF.

The V call is TRBV11-2, the J call TRBJ2-7; D is undetermined. Germline V gene data show CDR1 as SGHAT and CDR2 as FQNNGV. V gave up 2 bases and J gave up 0 bases, with 11 bases separating them. There are 15 residues in the CDR3. The CDR3 region is CASSLISAYSYEQYF. DNA for the CDR3: TGTGCCAGCAGCTTAATCAGCGCTTACTCCTACGAGCAGTACTTC.

The gene calls are TRBV2 and TRBJ1-5; TRBD1 might be the D (5 bases). Germline V gene lookup returns CDR1 SNHLY and CDR2 FYNNEI. The CDR3 runs to 13 residues. V gave up 8 bases and J gave up 3 bases, with 11 bases separating them. The CDR3 DNA reads as TGTGCCAGCGCAGCGGGGCACAATCAGCCCCAGCATTTT. Amino acids: CASAAGHNQPQHF.

In this sample, this clone turned up once. The V and J genes are TRBV4-1 and TRBJ1-3; 8 nucleotides agree with TRBD1. The CDR3 extends over 17 amino acids. Germline V CDR1 and CDR2: MGHRA, YSYEKL. The ends lost 4 bases at V and 2 bases at J; junction bases unmatched: 10. The CDR3 region is CASSPFGQGNAGNTIYF. CDR3 coding DNA: TGCGCCAGCAGCCCTTTTGGACAGGGTAACGCTGGAAACACCATATATTTT.

The chain has TRBV10-3 and TRBJ1-1; TRBD1 aligns across 11 bases. The CDR3 contains 14 residues. From germline, CDR1 is ENHRY and CDR2 SYGVKD. V lost 7 bases to trimming and J lost 1 base; unmatched junction nucleotides: 2. The CDR3 DNA is TGTGCCATCACTGGACAGGGGGCGAACACTGAAGCTTTCTTT. Protein product: CAITGQGANTEAFF.

The chain links TRBV6-1 to TRBJ1-1, with D possibly being TRBD1 (6 bases). CDR1 is MNHNS, CDR2 SASEGT, per germline. The CDR3 runs 15 residues. V shed 2 bases and J shed 6 bases, with 16 bases lying between them. This CDR3 is CASSETFRGWSEAFF. As DNA, the CDR3 is TGTGCCAGCAGTGAAACTTTCAGGGGTTGGTCTGAAGCTTTCTTT.

J is TRBJ2-1 and V is TRBV10-3; 7 nucleotides agree with TRBD2. This CDR3 spans 17 amino acids. Unmatched junction bases numbered 18, after V lost 10 bases and J lost 3 bases. Germline V lookup: CDR1 ENHRY, CDR2 SYGVKD. In DNA, the CDR3 is TGTGCCACCAACAATGGACTAGACTTCCCTGTCTACAATGAGCAGTTCTTC. Its protein product is CATNNGLDFPVYNEQFF.

The V call is TRBV27, the J call TRBJ2-3, with a tentative D call TRBD2 (7 bases). V was pared by 3 bases and J by 1 base, with 11 bases between. This CDR3 region has 15 residues. The germline V gene has CDR1 MNHEY and CDR2 SMNVEV (reference sequence). CDR3 sequence (DNA): TGTGCCAGCAGTTTGGGGGGGGCGGGCACAGATACGCAGTATTTT. Translating gives CASSLGGAGTDTQYF.

This chain links TRBV6-5 with TRBJ2-7, with D tentatively TRBD1 (5 bases). Germline CDR1 and CDR2: MNHEY and SVGAGI. The CDR3 is 14 residues long. Trimming pared 6 bases from V and 0 bases from J, leaving 12 bases between. CDR3 sequence: CASRVQGFSYEQYF. CDR3 bases: TGTGCCAGCAGGGTTCAGGGTTTCTCCTACGAGCAGTACTTC.

The CDR3, as DNA: TGTGCCAGCAGCCCAAGGAGGACTAGCGGGAACACCGGGGAGCTGTTTTTT. Translating gives CASSPRRTSGNTGELFF. V is TRBV7-8 and J is TRBJ2-2; TRBD2 matches 10 bases. The CDR3 has 17 amino acids. Trimming cost V 5 bases and J 1 base; bases outside gene matches: 7. Germline loops: CDR1 SGHVS, CDR2 FQNEAQ.

In this sample, this clone turned up once. The chain carries TRBV30 and TRBJ2-7; 9 bases match TRBD1. The CDR3 is 14 residues long. Germline CDR1 reads GTSNPN; CDR2 reads SVGIG (reference sequence). With 1 base clipped from V and 1 base from J, the junction kept 2 bases outside the gene matches. The CDR3 DNA reads TGTGCCTGGAGTGCGGACAGGGGATCCTACGAGCAGTACTTC. It is translated as CAWSADRGSYEQYF.